A single T cell receptor (beta chain) is shown here with its context. Its antigen is still unknown. The data were taken from a study of memory CD4+ T cells and cytomegalovirus serostatus. The authors' processing: Out-of-frame sequences were removed, leaving about 2,300,000 distinct TCRbeta sequences. Measured with immunoSEQ multiplex PCR; TCRdb has only the in-frame clones, and not every one. That table supplies the V and J calls and clone size; D and trimming were determined from the DNA. The sample has fewer than 40,000 clones, around 84% seen once; the top ten hold 0.75% to 0.9%. The CDR3 contains 14 residues. After removal of 4 bases from V and 8 bases from J, the junction contained 6 bases not matched to a gene. Germline lookup yields CDR1 SGHRS and CDR2 YFSETQ. Study conclusions and caveats: Median bootstrapped AUC for CMV status was approximately 0.96 originally, approximately 0.9 US-trained. Of approximately 150 reported CMV TCRbeta sequences, about 70 were found in memory CD4+ repertoires.

The sort gate was single viable CD3+CD4+CD8-CD45RO+ cells for memory CD4+ T cells. The V call is TRBV5-1, the J call TRBJ1-4, with TRBD1 identical over 9 bases. This sequence was found in an adult in good health and CMV-seronegative. Sequenced sample: memory CD4+ T cells from blood. In nucleotides, the CDR3 is TGCGCCAGCAGCATCACAGGGGGCGAGGAAAAACTGTTTTTT. Amino acid sequence: CASSITGGEEKLFF.